This T cell receptor beta chain was identified in a study of T cells in localized non-small cell lung cancer. To note about this clone: The antigen is not known.

Germline V gives CDR1 SGDLS, CDR2 YYNGEE. J gave up 6 bases and V 0 bases, and 4 bases lay outside the gene matches. The CDR3 runs 16 residues. Study-level findings and limits: Clonality of T cells reached its maximum in uninvolved adjacent lung, surpassing tumor.

Sequenced by immunoSEQ multiplex PCR; TCRdb stores in-frame clones only, minus some. The sample contains approximately 1,100 clones, about two fifths of which appear only once. The sample was lung tumor tissue, taken before any cancer treatment. The rearrangement joins TRBV9 to TRBJ2-3; 13 bases are shared with TRBD2. The clonotype was recovered from a male donor older than 55 with stage II squamous cell lung carcinoma. The CDR3 bases are TGTGCCAGCAGCGTAGGACTAGCGGGAGGAGGTGATACGCAGTATTTT. Its protein product is CASSVGLAGGGDTQYF.